This TCR beta chain was sequenced during a study of CD8 T cells in ankylosing spondylitis. Points from the study as a whole: About 8 highly homologous variants made up a TCR beta motif, and this motif appeared characteristic of ankylosing spondylitis blood. Significant enrichment of disease-linked clones was reported in matched ankylosing spondylitis synovial fluid.

TCRdb used MiXCR to reprocess the 5' RACE reads, holding one entry per CDR3 protein. The profile covers 400,000 or so distinct CDR3 sequences, with roughly a quarter appearing a single time and roughly 1% taken by the ten largest. Note on this clonotype: What it binds is unknown.

The CDR3 covers 16 residues. V was clipped by 4 bases and J by 4 bases; unmatched bases: 12. Germline loops: CDR1 MNHEY, CDR2 SVGEGT. The chain recombines TRBV6-2 or TRBV6-3 with TRBJ1-1; 7 bases agree with TRBD1. The source material was blood, either unsorted or a sorted T cell fraction (not recorded which). The TCR was taken from a male donor with ankylosing spondylitis. CDR3 protein: CASSSNRGPPGTEAFF. CDR3 nucleotide sequence: TGTGCCAGCAGTTCAAACAGGGGCCCTCCGGGCACTGAAGCTTTCTTT.